Detailed here is one TCR beta chain. The CDR3 has 14 amino acids. Per the germline V gene, CDR1 is SGHTA and CDR2 is FQGNSA. TCRdb reprocessed the 5' RACE reads; each CDR3 protein has one entry and no DNA is given. This table holds more than 300,000 distinct CDR3 sequences. These data are taken from a study of monozygotic twins with inflammatory bowel disease. The sample taken for sequencing was blood. The clonotype originates from a human donor with ulcerative colitis or Crohn's disease, or a healthy co-twin of an affected twin (not recorded which). V is TRBV7-2 and J is TRBJ1-1; the TCRdb call, TRBD1, lacks DNA for checking. The CDR3 region is CASSSALWDTEAFF.